This T cell receptor beta chain came from a study of long-term antiretroviral therapy in people with HIV. To note about this clone: The antigen is not known.

Overall study findings and caveats: Nothing was known about ART adherence, viral resistance or changes in therapy.

In germline, CDR1 is SGHVS, CDR2 FQNEAQ. J was trimmed by 7 bases and V by 1 base; bases with no gene match: 7. The CDR3 length is 15 residues. This was the immunoSEQ v3.0 assay at survey level. For each individual sample, sequencing targeted roughly 40,000-50,000 T-cell genomes. Sequencing was performed with immunoSEQ multiplex PCR; in TCRdb, only in-frame clones are kept and a portion is missing. Of some 15,000 clones in the sample, 88% are singletons; the top ten hold around 12%. This clonotype was obtained from a man aged 45-65 years with HIV. The material sequenced was unsorted PBMCs, taken 6.9 years after starting antiretroviral therapy. The chain combines TRBV7-8 with TRBJ2-3, with TRBD2 matching over 8 bases. CDR3 protein: CASSLVAGGMNTQYF. CDR3 DNA sequence: TGTGCCAGCAGCTTAGTGGCGGGAGGAATGAATACGCAGTATTTT.